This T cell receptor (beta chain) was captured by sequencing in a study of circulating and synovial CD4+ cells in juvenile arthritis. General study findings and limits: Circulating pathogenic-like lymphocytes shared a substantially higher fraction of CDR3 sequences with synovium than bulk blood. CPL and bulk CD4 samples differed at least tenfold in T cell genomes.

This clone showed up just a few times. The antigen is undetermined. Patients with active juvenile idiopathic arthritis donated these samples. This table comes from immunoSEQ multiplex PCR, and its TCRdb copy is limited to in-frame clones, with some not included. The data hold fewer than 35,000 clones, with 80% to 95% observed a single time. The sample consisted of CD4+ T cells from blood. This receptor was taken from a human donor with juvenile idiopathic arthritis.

DNA of the CDR3: TGTGCCAGCCGCGGGACAGCATATGGCTACACCTTC. Protein sequence: CASRGTAYGYTF. The chain couples TRBV2 to TRBJ1-2; 7 nucleotides match TRBD1. CDR3 size: 12 residues. J gave up 5 bases and V 8 bases, and 5 bases lay outside the gene matches. Germline values: CDR1 SNHLY, CDR2 FYNNEI.